Below, 30 T cell receptor beta chains from the same sample are listed, as sequenced in a study of blood T cell repertoires in COVID-19. Sequencing used immunoSEQ multiplex PCR; TCRdb keeps in-frame clones, though not all of them. In the table there are about 240,000 clones, 82% of which are singletons. The sequencing input was peripheral blood. These receptors all stem from a woman aged 70-85 years with acute or convalescent COVID-19.

The chain is built from TRBV6-4 and TRBJ1-2, with a weak D call TRBD1 (6 bases). The germline V gene encodes CDR1 MRHNA and CDR2 SNTAGT. V lost 9 bases to trimming and J lost 7 bases, with 27 bases between them. CDR3 length equals 16 residues. CDR3 sequence reads: CARDPGTSSSVGGYTF. The DNA of the CDR3 is TGTGCCAGGGACCCCGGGACATCTTCGTCAGTCGGTGGCTACACCTTC.

This chain uses TRBV7-2 with TRBJ2-7, with D possibly being TRBD2 (5 bases). The CDR3 runs to 15 residues. Trimming took off 4 bases at V and 2 bases at J, with 15 bases between the two ends. Germline V gene lookup returns CDR1 SGHTA and CDR2 FQGNSA. CDR3 DNA: TGTGCCAGCAGCTACCAAGACTACCTCGCCTACGAGCAGTACTTC. This sequence encodes CASSYQDYLAYEQYF.

The chain recombines TRBV7-9 with TRBJ1-2, with D perhaps matching TRBD1 (6 bases). V was pared by 5 bases and J by 0 bases, with 10 bases between. The CDR3 sequence is 14 residues long. Germline assignment: CDR1 SEHNR and CDR2 FQNEAQ (reference sequence). The CDR3 is CASSTGQSNYGYTF. Here the CDR3 DNA reads TGTGCCAGCAGCACCGGACAGTCTAACTATGGCTACACCTTC.

This chain links TRBV29-1 with TRBJ1-1, with TRBD1 matching 8 bases. The V gene's germline CDR1 is SQVTM and CDR2 ANQGSEA. The CDR3 runs 14 residues. Losses at the gene ends were 6 bases for V and 5 bases for J; bases not matched to a gene: 11. The CDR3 DNA is TGCAGCGTGGGGGTGGGACAGGTGAGGACTGAAGCTTTCTTT. Its translation: CSVGVGQVRTEAFF.

The J gene is TRBJ1-4, the V gene TRBV19; D perhaps matches TRBD1 (5 bases). Germline values: CDR1 LNHDA, CDR2 SQIVND (reference sequence). Deletions cut 8 bases from V and 8 bases from J, with 18 bases between. The CDR3 is 14 residues long. The CDR3, as DNA: TGTGCCAGTTCAACGGAGCAGGGCGGCGAAAAACTGTTTTTT. It specifies CASSTEQGGEKLFF.

The V gene is TRBV13, the J gene TRBJ2-1; no definite D call. Trimming pared 7 bases from V and 6 bases from J, leaving 13 bases between. The CDR3 contains 13 residues. The germline V gene encodes CDR1 PRHDT and CDR2 FYEKMQ (reference sequence). The CDR3 DNA reads as TGTGCCAGCAAGACGATACAGAGCAATGAGCAGTTCTTC. It codes for CASKTIQSNEQFF.

The rearrangement links TRBV4-3 to TRBJ2-7; 12 nucleotides agree with TRBD1. The CDR3 consists of 16 residues. V dropped 0 bases and J dropped 6; count of bases not matched to a gene: 6. Germline V gene lookup returns CDR1 LGHNA and CDR2 YSLEER. CDR3 in DNA: TGCGCCAGCAGCCAAGAGAGGGGGACAGGGGGCGGCGAGCAGTACTTC. Its protein is CASSQERGTGGGEQYF.

This chain connects TRBV2 to TRBJ1-1; no firm D call. This CDR3 spans 14 amino acids. V shed 4 bases and J shed 4 bases, with 13 bases lying between them. In germline, CDR1 is SNHLY, CDR2 FYNNEI. The CDR3 sequence: CASSGSVVVTEAFF. The DNA for the CDR3 is TGTGCCAGCAGTGGTTCGGTGGTTGTCACTGAAGCTTTCTTT. Full variable domain (outside the CDR3, taken from reference TRBV2 and TRBJ1-1): EPEVTQTPSHQVTQMGQEVILRCVPISNHLYFYWYRQILGQKVEFLVSFYNNEISEKSEIFDDQFSVERPDGSNFTLKIRSTKLEDSAMYFCASSGSVVVTEAFFGQGTRLTVV.

This clone appeared a few times. V is TRBV4-1 and J is TRBJ1-2; D is possibly TRBD1 (6 bases). The CDR3 spans 15 residues. Germline V lookup: CDR1 MGHRA, CDR2 YSYEKL. Trimming removed 1 base from V and 1 base from J, with 10 bases in between. DNA of the CDR3: TGCGCCAGCAGCCAAGGGCAGGGGCTTAACTATGGCTACACCTTC. Amino acids: CASSQGQGLNYGYTF.

This chain links TRBV10-3 with TRBJ2-6, with 11 nucleotides matching TRBD1. The CDR3 is 18 amino acids. Germline V gene data show CDR1 as ENHRY and CDR2 as SYGVKD. J gave up 0 bases and V 7 bases, and 8 bases lay outside the gene matches. The CDR3 protein is CAITTDGTGGSGANVLTF. The CDR3 nucleotides are TGTGCCATCACCACGGACGGGACAGGGGGCTCTGGGGCCAACGTCCTGACTTTC.

The CDR3 nucleotides are TGTGCCAGCAGCACGGACAGCCAAGCTTTCTTT. It yields the protein CASSTDSQAFF. The rearrangement links TRBV6-2 or TRBV6-3 to TRBJ1-1, with D perhaps matching TRBD1 (6 bases). CDR1 is MNHEY, CDR2 SVGEGT, per germline. Trimming shortened V by 6 bases and J by 9 bases, and 11 bases separated the two germline ends. The CDR3 is 11 amino acids.

This chain links TRBV5-1 with TRBJ2-7; 9 nucleotides align to TRBD1. The CDR3 covers 16 residues. Germline lookup yields CDR1 SGHRS and CDR2 YFSETQ. V dropped 3 bases and J dropped 3; count of bases not matched to a gene: 10. CDR3 nucleotides: TGCGCCAGCAGCTGGGCCGGGACAGGGACCAACTACGAGCAGTACTTC. This codes for CASSWAGTGTNYEQYF.

The chain has TRBV5-1 and TRBJ2-5; TRBD2 matches at 7 bases. From germline, CDR1 is SGHRS and CDR2 YFSETQ. This CDR3 region has 16 residues. V shed 4 bases and J 7 bases; nucleotides not matched to a gene: 16. This chain's CDR3 is CASSLISTSLMGTQYF. CDR3 nucleotides: TGCGCCAGCAGCCTGATTTCGACTAGCCTGATGGGGACCCAGTACTTC.

The chain carries TRBV5-1 and TRBJ2-2; D perhaps matches TRBD2 (5 bases). V was trimmed by 0 bases and J by 4 bases, leaving 13 bases between them. The CDR3 consists of 16 residues. Germline V CDR1 and CDR2: SGHRS, YFSETQ. Here the CDR3 DNA reads TGCGCCAGCAGCTTGGGGGCCCTTGAGGGCACCGGGGAGCTGTTTTTT. Translated, it gives CASSLGALEGTGELFF.

The chain has TRBV9 and TRBJ1-6, with 9 bases aligning to TRBD1. The V segment lost 3 bases and the J segment 6 bases; nucleotides outside the gene matches: 10. Per germline, CDR1 SGDLS and CDR2 YYNGEE. This CDR3 contains 17 residues. The CDR3 reads CASSETTGTGSNSPLHF. The CDR3 DNA reads TGTGCCAGCAGCGAGACGACCGGGACAGGGAGTAATTCACCCCTCCACTTT.

The chain recombines TRBV10-3 with TRBJ2-2, with 8 nucleotides matching TRBD1. V lost 9 bases and J lost 3; bases outside the gene matches: 6. The CDR3 loop spans 14 amino acids. Germline loops: CDR1 ENHRY, CDR2 SYGVKD. The CDR3 spells CAIRQGTDTGELFF. CDR3 in DNA: TGTGCCATTAGACAGGGGACTGACACCGGGGAGCTGTTTTTT.

V gene TRBV4-2 combines with J gene TRBJ1-5, with D possibly being TRBD1 (6 bases). Germline V CDR1 and CDR2: LGHNA, YNFKEQ. CDR3 size: 14 residues. V shed 5 bases and J shed 3 bases, with 11 bases lying between them. CDR3 coding DNA: TGTGCCAGCAGCGAACAGGGTCCCAATCAGCCCCAGCATTTT. Residues: CASSEQGPNQPQHF.

Only a few counts were recorded for this clone. V gene TRBV5-6 combines with J gene TRBJ1-2, with 12 bases that match TRBD1. Germline V lookup: CDR1 SGHDT, CDR2 YYEEEE. V dropped 4 bases and J dropped 4; count of bases not matched to a gene: 5. The CDR3 runs to 15 residues. The CDR3 region is CASSQGTGGVYGYTF. The CDR3, as DNA: TGTGCCAGCAGCCAAGGGACAGGGGGCGTCTATGGCTACACCTTC.

V gene TRBV2 combines with J gene TRBJ1-5, with TRBD1 matching 7 bases. The junction had 3 bases not matched to a gene; V was cut back by 6 bases and J by 4 bases. Per germline, CDR1 SNHLY and CDR2 FYNNEI. The length of the CDR3 is 13 residues. CDR3: CASRGQINQPQHF. The CDR3 DNA reads as TGTGCCAGCAGGGGACAGATAAATCAGCCCCAGCATTTT.

This rearrangement joins TRBV5-1 to TRBJ2-2; TRBD2 matches 8 bases. Losses at the gene ends were 0 bases for V and 0 bases for J; bases not matched to a gene: 16. Looked up from germline, CDR1 is SGHRS and CDR2 is YFSETQ. The CDR3 is 21 amino acids. In nucleotides, the CDR3 is TGCGCCAGCAGCTTGGCCGCGGGGAGACTCGCGGGGGGTACGAACACCGGGGAGCTGTTTTTT. Protein product: CASSLAAGRLAGGTNTGELFF.

The rearrangement joins TRBV6-5 to TRBJ1-1, with TRBD1 matching 10 bases. In germline, CDR1 is MNHEY, CDR2 SVGAGI. The CDR3 totals 15 residues. Losses at the gene ends were 4 bases for V and 7 bases for J; bases not matched to a gene: 9. The CDR3 is CASSSVTGGRSEAFF. DNA for the CDR3: TGTGCCAGCAGTTCCGTGACAGGGGGCCGTAGTGAAGCTTTCTTT.

This clone has only a few counts. The chain couples TRBV24-1 to TRBJ1-5; D remains ambiguous. The germline V gene has CDR1 KGHDR and CDR2 SFDVKD. CDR3 size: 14 residues. Trimming took 0 bases from V and 1 from J, leaving 3 bases between them. CDR3 DNA: TGTGCCACCAGTGATTTGAGCAGCAATCAGCCCCAGCATTTT. Its protein product is CATSDLSSNQPQHF.

This clone was seen a single time. The V call is TRBV19, the J call TRBJ1-1; 9 nucleotides align to TRBD1. The CDR3 runs to 15 residues. The germline CDR1 and CDR2 sequences are LNHDA and SQIVND (reference sequence). The ends lost 5 bases at V and 0 bases at J; junction bases unmatched: 4. The CDR3 spells CASSEQGAMNTEAFF. The CDR3 nucleotides read TGTGCCAGTAGTGAACAGGGGGCGATGAACACTGAAGCTTTCTTT.

This chain joins TRBV5-1 and TRBJ2-5, with TRBD2 as a possible D gene (5 bases). The germline CDR1 and CDR2 sequences are SGHRS and YFSETQ. V was pared by 0 bases and J by 2 bases, with 14 bases between. The CDR3 extends over 16 amino acids. CDR3 protein: CASSLAGETRQETQYF. In nucleotides, the CDR3 is TGCGCCAGCAGCTTGGCCGGGGAGACGCGTCAAGAGACCCAGTACTTC.

The V and J genes are TRBV20-1 and TRBJ2-1; possibly TRBD1 for D (5 bases). V lost 6 bases and J 11 bases, leaving 14 bases between the germline ends. The CDR3 sequence is 11 residues long. The V gene's germline CDR1 is DFQATT and CDR2 SNEGSKA (reference sequence). CDR3: CSAPPQGQQFF. The CDR3 DNA sequence: TGCAGTGCCCCCCCGCAGGGCCAGCAGTTCTTC.

The V call is TRBV6-4, the J call TRBJ2-1; TRBD2 matches at 11 bases. The CDR3 totals 16 residues. The germline CDR1 and CDR2 sequences are MRHNA and SNTAGT. The J segment lost 4 bases and the V segment lost 0 bases, leaving 2 bases of the junction unmatched. CDR3 nucleotide sequence: TGTGCCAGCAGTGACTCAGGGACTAGCGGTTACAATGAGCAGTTCTTC. Encoded protein: CASSDSGTSGYNEQFF.

The chain links TRBV7-8 to TRBJ1-5, with D possibly TRBD1 on 6 matching bases. The V and J ends lost 1 base and 6 bases respectively, with 10 bases between them. Per the germline V gene, CDR1 is SGHVS and CDR2 is FQNEAQ. This CDR3 is 14 amino acids long. The CDR3 nucleotides read TGTGCCAGCAGCTTAGGGACAGTATTTCAGCCCCAGCATTTT. This gives the protein CASSLGTVFQPQHF. Full variable domain (rest looked up from reference TRBV7-8 and TRBJ1-5): GAGVSQSPRYKVAKRGQDVALRCDPISGHVSLFWYQQALGQGPEFLTYFQNEAQLDKSGLPSDRFFAERPEGSVSTLKIQRTQQEDSAVYLCASSLGTVFQPQHFGDGTRLSIL.

In DNA form, the CDR3 reads TGTGCCAGCAGCTCGGACAGCAACCTAGCCGGGGAGCTGTTTTTT. It translates to CASSSDSNLAGELFF. This sequence joins TRBV7-2 and TRBJ2-2; D may be TRBD1 (6 bases). This CDR3 has 15 amino acids. Germline loops: CDR1 SGHTA, CDR2 FQGNSA. Between the trimmed V and J ends, which lost 4 bases and 6 bases, there was a span of 15 bases.

This clone was seen ten or more times. The CDR3 coding sequence is TGCAGTGCTAGTCGCCAGTGGCGGAATCAAGAGACCCAGTACTTC. It encodes CSASRQWRNQETQYF. J is TRBJ2-5 and V is TRBV20-1; no definite D call. CDR1 is DFQATT, CDR2 SNEGSKA, per germline (reference sequence). V was pared by 3 bases and J by 2 bases, with 16 bases between. The CDR3 is 15 residues long.

The chain employs TRBV5-1 and TRBJ2-1, with 7 bases matching TRBD2. Germline V CDR1 and CDR2: SGHRS, YFSETQ. J gave up 3 bases and V 4 bases, and 7 bases lay outside the gene matches. The CDR3 sequence is 15 residues long. The DNA for the CDR3 is TGCGCCAGCAGCACTGGGGGAGGGGACTACAATGAGCAGTTCTTC. This encodes CASSTGGGDYNEQFF.